The clone carrying this TCR beta chain has ten or more counts. Sequencing used immunoSEQ multiplex PCR; TCRdb keeps in-frame clones, though not all of them. Of 100,000 to 120,000 clones listed, about three quarters are singletons. The data were taken from a study of blood T cell repertoires in COVID-19. Across the study: Sources were T cells, B-cell-depleted T cells, or PBMCs; the material itself was cDNA or gDNA.

Trimming stripped 0 bases from V and 2 bases from J, with 14 bases between. Germline V gene sequence: CDR1 MGHRA, CDR2 YSYEKL. CDR3 length equals 17 residues. The TCR comes from a woman between 70 and 85 years old with acute or convalescent COVID-19. Sequencing was performed on peripheral blood. The V gene is TRBV4-1, the J gene TRBJ1-3, with TRBD1 as a possible D gene (6 bases). The CDR3 nucleotides read TGCGCCAGCAGCCAAGATTTGGCAGGGGCCCCTGGAAACACCATATATTTT. Encoded protein: CASSQDLAGAPGNTIYF.